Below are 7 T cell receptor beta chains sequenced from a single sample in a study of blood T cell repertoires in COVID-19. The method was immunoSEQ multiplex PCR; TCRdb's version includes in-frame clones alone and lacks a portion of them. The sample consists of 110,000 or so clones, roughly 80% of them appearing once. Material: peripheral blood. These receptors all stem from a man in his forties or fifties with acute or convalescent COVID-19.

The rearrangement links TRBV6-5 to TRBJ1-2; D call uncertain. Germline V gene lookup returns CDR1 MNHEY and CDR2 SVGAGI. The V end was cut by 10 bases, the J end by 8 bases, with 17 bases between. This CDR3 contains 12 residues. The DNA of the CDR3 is TGTGCCACTCAACCCCCCCACGGGGGCTACACCTTC. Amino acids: CATQPPHGGYTF.

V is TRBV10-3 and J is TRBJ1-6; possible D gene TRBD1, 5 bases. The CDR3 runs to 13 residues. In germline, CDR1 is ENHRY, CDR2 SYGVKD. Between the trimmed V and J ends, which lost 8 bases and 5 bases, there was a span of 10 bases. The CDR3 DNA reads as TGTGCCATCTGGGGGGGTCATAATTCACCCCTCCACTTT. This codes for CAIWGGHNSPLHF.

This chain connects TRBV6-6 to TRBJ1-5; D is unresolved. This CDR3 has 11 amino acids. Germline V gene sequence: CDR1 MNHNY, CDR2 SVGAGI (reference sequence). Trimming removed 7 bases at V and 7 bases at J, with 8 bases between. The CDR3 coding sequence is TGTGCCAGCAAAGCAGGCCAGCCCCAGCATTTT. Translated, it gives CASKAGQPQHF.

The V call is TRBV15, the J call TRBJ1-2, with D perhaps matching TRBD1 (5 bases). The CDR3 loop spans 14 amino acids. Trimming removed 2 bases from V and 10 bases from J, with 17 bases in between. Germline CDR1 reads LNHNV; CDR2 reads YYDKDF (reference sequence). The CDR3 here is CATSRQKYQGDYTF. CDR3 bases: TGTGCCACCAGCAGACAGAAGTACCAGGGCGACTACACCTTC.

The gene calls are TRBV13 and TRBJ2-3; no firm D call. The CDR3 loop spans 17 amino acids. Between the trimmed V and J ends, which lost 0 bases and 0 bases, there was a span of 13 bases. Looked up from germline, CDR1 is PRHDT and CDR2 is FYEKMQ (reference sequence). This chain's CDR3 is CASSLGLSLESTDTQYF. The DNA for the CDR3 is TGTGCCAGCAGCTTAGGCCTAAGTCTGGAGAGCACAGATACGCAGTATTTT.

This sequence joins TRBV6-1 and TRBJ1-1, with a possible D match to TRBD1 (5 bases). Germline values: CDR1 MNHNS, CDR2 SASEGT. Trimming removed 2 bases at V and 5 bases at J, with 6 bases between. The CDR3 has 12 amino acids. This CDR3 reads CASSEQGTEAFF. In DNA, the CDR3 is TGTGCCAGCAGTGAACAGGGAACTGAAGCTTTCTTT.

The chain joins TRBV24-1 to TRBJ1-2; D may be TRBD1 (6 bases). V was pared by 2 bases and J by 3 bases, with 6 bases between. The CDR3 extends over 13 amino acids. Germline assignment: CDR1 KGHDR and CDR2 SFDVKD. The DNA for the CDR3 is TGTGCCACCAGTGATTCAGGGGACTATGGCTACACCTTC. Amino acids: CATSDSGDYGYTF.